This T cell receptor (beta chain) is drawn from a study of tumor and adjacent non-tumor tissue in lung cancer. No cell sorting was done before RNA was extracted from the tissue. A modified ARM-PCR protocol with three rounds of nested PCR amplified TCRbeta. TCRdb re-called the multiplex PCR reads through MiXCR, storing one row per CDR3 protein. The sample has about 93,000 distinct CDR3 sequences; roughly 70% are singletons. Per the germline V gene, CDR1 is MNHEY and CDR2 is SVGAGI. V was pared by 2 bases and J by 4 bases, with 12 bases between. The CDR3 has 14 amino acids. This receptor was taken from a man in his 60s with non-small cell lung cancer. The specimen sequenced was lung tumor tissue. This chain uses TRBV6-5 with TRBJ2-7, with D uncertain. The CDR3 sequence is CASSYGGVEYEQYF. CDR3 nucleotide sequence: TGTGCCAGCAGTTACGGTGGGGTCGAGTACGAGCAGTACTTC.